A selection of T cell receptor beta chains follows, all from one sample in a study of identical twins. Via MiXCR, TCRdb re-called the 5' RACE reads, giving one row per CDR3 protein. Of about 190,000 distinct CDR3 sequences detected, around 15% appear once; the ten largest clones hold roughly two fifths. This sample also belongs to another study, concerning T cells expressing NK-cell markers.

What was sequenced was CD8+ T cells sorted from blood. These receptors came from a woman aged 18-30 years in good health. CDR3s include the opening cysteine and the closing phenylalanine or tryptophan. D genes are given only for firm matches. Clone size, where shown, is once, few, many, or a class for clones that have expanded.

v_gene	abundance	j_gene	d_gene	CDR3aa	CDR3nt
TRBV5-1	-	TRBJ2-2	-	CASSLEGVYTGELFF	TGCGCCAGCAGCTTGGAGGGCGTTTACACCGGGGAGCTGTTTTTT
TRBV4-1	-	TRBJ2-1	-	CASSQEGGAARGDNEQFF	TGCGCCAGCAGCCAAGAAGGGGGGGCAGCCCGTGGGGACAATGAGCAGTTCTTC
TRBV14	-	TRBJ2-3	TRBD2	CASSHPLAARTDTQYF	TGTGCCAGCAGCCATCCCCTAGCGGCCCGCACAGATACGCAGTATTTT
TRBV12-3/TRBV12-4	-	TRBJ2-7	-	CASSLSEYEQYF	TGTGCCAGCAGTTTATCGGAGTACGAGCAGTACTTC
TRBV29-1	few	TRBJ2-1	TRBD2	CSVERGRGLAVYNEQFF	TGCAGCGTTGAAAGAGGTAGGGGACTAGCAGTTTACAATGAGCAGTTCTTC
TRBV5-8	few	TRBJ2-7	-	CASSLGRYHYEQYF	TGTGCCAGCAGCTTGGGCCGATACCACTACGAGCAGTACTTC
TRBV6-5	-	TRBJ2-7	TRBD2	CASSYSGLANEQYF	TGTGCCAGCAGTTACTCGGGACTAGCCAACGAGCAGTACTTC
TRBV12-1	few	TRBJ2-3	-	CASRGVSSTDTQYF	TGTGCCAGCAGGGGGGTTAGTAGCACAGATACGCAGTATTTT
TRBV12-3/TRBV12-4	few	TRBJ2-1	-	CASSLGTFYEQFF	TGTGCCAGCAGTTTAGGGACCTTCTACGAGCAGTTCTTC
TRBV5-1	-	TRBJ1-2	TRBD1	CASSPGDRSPSNYGYTF	TGCGCCAGCAGCCCAGGGGACAGGTCCCCCTCTAACTATGGCTACACCTTC
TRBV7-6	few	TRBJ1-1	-	CASSLLTGGRTEAFF	TGTGCCAGCAGCTTATTGACAGGCGGTAGGACTGAAGCTTTCTTT
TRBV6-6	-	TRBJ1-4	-	CASGANEKLFF	TGTGCCAGCGGGGCTAATGAAAAACTGTTTTTT
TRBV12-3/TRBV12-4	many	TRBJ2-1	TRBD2	CASSFGSSGVLANEQFF	TGTGCCAGCAGTTTCGGGTCTAGCGGGGTTTTGGCCAATGAGCAGTTCTTC
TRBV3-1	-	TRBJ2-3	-	CASSQDIAVSTDTQYF	TGTGCCAGCAGCCAAGATATAGCCGTAAGCACAGATACGCAGTATTTT
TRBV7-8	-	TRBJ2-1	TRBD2	CASSPGLAVPWGTICEQFF	TGTGCCAGCAGCCCGGGACTAGCGGTCCCTTGGGGAACAATATGTGAGCAGTTCTTC
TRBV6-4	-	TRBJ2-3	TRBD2	CASSDSSGATDTQYF	TGTGCCAGCAGTGACAGTAGCGGGGCCACAGATACGCAGTATTTT
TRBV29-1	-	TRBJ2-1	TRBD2	CSVGGGANEQFF	TGCAGCGTAGGCGGGGGGGCCAATGAGCAGTTCTTC
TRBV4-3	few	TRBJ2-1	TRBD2	CASSPAGPYNEQFF	TGCGCCAGCAGCCCAGCGGGACCCTACAATGAGCAGTTCTTC
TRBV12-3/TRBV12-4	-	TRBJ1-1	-	CASTWGTMNTEAFF	TGTGCCAGCACCTGGGGAACCATGAACACTGAAGCTTTCTTT
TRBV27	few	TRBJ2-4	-	CASSLSPKNIQYF	TGTGCCAGCAGTTTATCGCCCAAAAACATTCAGTACTTC
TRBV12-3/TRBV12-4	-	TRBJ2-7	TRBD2	CASSFNSGGWSSYEQYF	TGTGCCAGCAGTTTTAATTCGGGGGGATGGAGCTCCTACGAGCAGTACTTC
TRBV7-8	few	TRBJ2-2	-	CASSYGRTNTGELFF	TGTGCCAGCAGCTACGGACGGACGAACACCGGGGAGCTGTTTTTT
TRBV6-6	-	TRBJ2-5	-	CASRLLATETQYF	TGTGCCAGCAGGCTACTAGCAACGGAGACCCAGTACTTC
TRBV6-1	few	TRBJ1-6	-	CASSNGTRGLSPLHF	TGTGCCAGCAGCAACGGTACCAGGGGCTTGTCACCCCTCCACTTT
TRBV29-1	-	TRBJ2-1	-	CSVEDPGGSSYNEQFF	TGCAGCGTTGAAGATCCTGGGGGGAGCTCCTACAATGAGCAGTTCTTC
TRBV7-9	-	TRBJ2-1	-	CASSPPRTNEQFF	TGTGCCAGCAGCCCCCCCCGAACAAATGAGCAGTTCTTC
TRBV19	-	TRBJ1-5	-	CASSSWTRINQPQHF	TGTGCCAGTAGTTCTTGGACACGAATAAATCAGCCCCAGCATTTT
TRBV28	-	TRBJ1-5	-	CASRETASNQPQHF	TGTGCCAGCAGGGAGACAGCGTCGAATCAGCCCCAGCATTTT
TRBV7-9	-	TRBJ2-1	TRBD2	CASSLTGGPMNEQFF	TGTGCCAGCAGCTTAACGGGGGGGCCCATGAATGAGCAGTTCTTC
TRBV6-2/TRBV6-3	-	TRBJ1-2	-	CAIEYYRGHGYTF	TGTGCCATCGAATATTATAGGGGACATGGCTACACCTTC
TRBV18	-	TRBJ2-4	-	CASSPAGLENIQYF	TGTGCCAGCTCACCAGCAGGGCTGGAAAACATTCAGTACTTC
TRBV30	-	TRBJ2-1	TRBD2	CAWSGASGRANEQFF	TGTGCCTGGAGTGGGGCCAGCGGGAGGGCCAATGAGCAGTTCTTC
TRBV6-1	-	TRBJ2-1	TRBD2	CASSKGLAGYYNEQFF	TGTGCCAGCAGTAAGGGACTAGCGGGCTACTACAATGAGCAGTTCTTC